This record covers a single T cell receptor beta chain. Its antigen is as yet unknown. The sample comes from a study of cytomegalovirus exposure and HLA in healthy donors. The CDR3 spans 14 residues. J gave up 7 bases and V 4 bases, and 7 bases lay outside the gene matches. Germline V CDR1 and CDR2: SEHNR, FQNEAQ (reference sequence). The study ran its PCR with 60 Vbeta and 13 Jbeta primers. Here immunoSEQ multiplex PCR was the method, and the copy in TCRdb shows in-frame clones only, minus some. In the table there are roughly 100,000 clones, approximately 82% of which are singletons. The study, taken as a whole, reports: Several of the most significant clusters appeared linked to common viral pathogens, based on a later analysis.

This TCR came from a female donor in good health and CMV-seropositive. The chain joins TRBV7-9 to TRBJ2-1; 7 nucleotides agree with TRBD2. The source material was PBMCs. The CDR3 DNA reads TGTGCCAGCAGCTCACCCGGGGGGAGGAATGAGCAGTTCTTC. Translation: CASSSPGGRNEQFF. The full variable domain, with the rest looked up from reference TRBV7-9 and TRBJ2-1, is DTGVSQNPRHKITKRGQNVTFRCDPISEHNRLYWYRQTLGQGPEFLTYFQNEAQLEKSRLLSDRFSAERPKGSFSTLEIQRTEQGDSAMYLCASSSPGGRNEQFFGPGTRLTVL.